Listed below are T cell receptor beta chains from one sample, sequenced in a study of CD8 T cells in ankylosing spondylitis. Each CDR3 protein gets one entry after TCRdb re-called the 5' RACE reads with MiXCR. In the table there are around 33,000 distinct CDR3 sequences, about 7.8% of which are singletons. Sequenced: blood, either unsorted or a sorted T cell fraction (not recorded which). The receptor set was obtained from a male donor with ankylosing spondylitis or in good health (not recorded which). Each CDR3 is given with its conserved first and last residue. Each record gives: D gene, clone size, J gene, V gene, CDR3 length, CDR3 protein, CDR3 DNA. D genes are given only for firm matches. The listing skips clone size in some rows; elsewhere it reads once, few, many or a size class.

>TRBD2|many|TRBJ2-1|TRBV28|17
CASSPAGAGGRRSEQFF
TGTGCCAGCAGTCCCGCAGGAGCGGGAGGGCGGAGGAGTGAGCAGTTCTTC
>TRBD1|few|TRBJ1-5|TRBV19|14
CASSATGGNQPQHF
TGTGCCAGTAGTGCTACAGGGGGGAATCAGCCCCAGCATTTT
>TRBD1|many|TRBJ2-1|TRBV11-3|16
CASSRQGSTGLNEQFF
TGTGCCAGCAGCCGCCAGGGATCGACAGGGTTGAATGAGCAGTTCTTC
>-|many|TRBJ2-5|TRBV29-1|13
CSARPWTQETQYF
TGCAGCGCCCGACCGTGGACCCAAGAGACCCAGTACTTC
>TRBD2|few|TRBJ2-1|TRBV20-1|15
CSAPGLAGTYNEQFF
TGCAGTGCACCCGGACTAGCGGGAACCTACAATGAGCAGTTCTTC
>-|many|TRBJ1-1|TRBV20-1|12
CSARYGEGEAFF
TGCAGTGCTAGATACGGCGAAGGAGAAGCTTTCTTT
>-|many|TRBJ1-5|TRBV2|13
CASSGQDLQPQHF
TGTGCCAGCAGTGGACAGGACCTACAGCCCCAGCATTTT
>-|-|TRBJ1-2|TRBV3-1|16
CASSQVRQTINYGYTF
TGTGCCAGCAGCCAAGTCAGACAGACTATTAACTATGGCTACACCTTC
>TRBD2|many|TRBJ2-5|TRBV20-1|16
CSAQIRPWGGQETQYF
TGCAGTGCTCAAATACGCCCCTGGGGGGGCCAAGAGACCCAGTACTTC
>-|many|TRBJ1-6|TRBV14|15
CASSQTGLYNSPLHF
TGTGCCAGCAGCCAAACCGGACTTTATAATTCACCCCTCCACTTT
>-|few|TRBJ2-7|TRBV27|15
CASRALRDGSYEQYF
TGTGCCAGCCGAGCCCTACGGGACGGATCCTACGAGCAGTACTTC
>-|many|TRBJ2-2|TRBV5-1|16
CASSPRGPSDTGELFF
TGCGCCAGCTCCCCCCGGGGGCCCTCGGACACCGGGGAGCTGTTTTTT
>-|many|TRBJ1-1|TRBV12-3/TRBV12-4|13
CASSQQENTEAFF
TGTGCCAGCAGCCAACAGGAGAACACTGAAGCTTTCTTT
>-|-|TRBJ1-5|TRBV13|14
CASSSGLGDQPQHF
TGTGCCAGCAGTTCAGGGTTAGGGGATCAGCCCCAGCATTTT
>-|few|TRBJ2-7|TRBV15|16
CATSRDRTASSYEQYF
TGTGCCACCAGCAGAGATAGGACAGCTTCCTCCTACGAGCAGTACTTC
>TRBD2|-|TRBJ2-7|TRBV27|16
CASRGGTSGIGYEQYF
TGTGCCAGCAGAGGCGGGACTAGCGGGATAGGTTACGAGCAGTACTTC
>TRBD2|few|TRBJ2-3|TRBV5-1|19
CASSLVSGAGAPRSDTQYF
TGCGCCAGCAGCTTGGTTTCAGGAGCGGGAGCCCCTAGGTCAGATACGCAGTATTTT
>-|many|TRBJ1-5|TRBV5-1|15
CASSLGPFSNQPQHF
TGCGCCAGCAGCTTGGGGCCGTTTAGCAATCAGCCCCAGCATTTT
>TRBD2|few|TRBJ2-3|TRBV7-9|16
CASSEILAGITDTQYF
TGTGCCAGCAGCGAAATACTAGCGGGCATCACAGATACGCAGTATTTT
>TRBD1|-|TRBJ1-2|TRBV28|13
CASNPTGGYGYTF
TGTGCCAGCAACCCGACAGGGGGCTATGGCTACACCTTC
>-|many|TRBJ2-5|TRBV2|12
CASSEYQETQYF
TGTGCCAGCAGTGAATACCAAGAGACCCAGTACTTC
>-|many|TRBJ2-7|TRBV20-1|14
CSARVAGREYEQYF
TGCAGTGCTAGAGTCGCGGGAAGGGAATACGAGCAGTACTTC
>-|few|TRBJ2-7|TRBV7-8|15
CASSPRGGGPYEQYF
TGTGCCAGCAGCCCGAGGGGGGGAGGCCCCTACGAGCAGTACTTC
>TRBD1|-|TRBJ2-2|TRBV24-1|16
CATSVNRGTNTGELFF
TGTGCCACCAGTGTCAACAGGGGGACGAACACCGGGGAGCTGTTTTTT
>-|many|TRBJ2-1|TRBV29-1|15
CSVEDPRSNLNEQFF
TGCAGCGTTGAAGATCCCCGTTCTAATCTCAATGAGCAGTTCTTC
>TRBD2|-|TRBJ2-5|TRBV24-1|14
CATSDPVAGETQYF
TGTGCCACCAGTGACCCAGTAGCGGGAGAGACCCAGTACTTC
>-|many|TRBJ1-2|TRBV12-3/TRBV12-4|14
CASSRGGRVDGYTF
TGTGCCAGCAGCCGGGGAGGGAGGGTTGATGGCTACACCTTC
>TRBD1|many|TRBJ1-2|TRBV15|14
CATSVDRGGYGYTF
TGTGCCACCAGCGTCGACAGGGGAGGCTATGGCTACACCTTC
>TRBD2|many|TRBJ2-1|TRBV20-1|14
CSARDSREDDEQFF
TGCAGTGCTAGAGATTCCCGGGAGGACGATGAGCAGTTCTTC
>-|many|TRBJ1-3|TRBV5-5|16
CASSLEGVPGADTIYF
TGTGCCAGCAGCTTGGAGGGAGTTCCCGGGGCGGACACCATATATTTT
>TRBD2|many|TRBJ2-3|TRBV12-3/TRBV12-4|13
CASTRGSGDTQYF
TGTGCCAGCACCCGCGGGAGCGGGGATACGCAGTATTTT
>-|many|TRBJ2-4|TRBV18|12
CASSPQEGRQYF
TGTGCCAGCTCACCCCAAGAGGGTCGTCAGTACTTC
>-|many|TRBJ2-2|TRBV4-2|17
CASSQEDWTENTGELFF
TGTGCCAGCAGCCAAGAAGACTGGACAGAAAACACCGGGGAGCTGTTTTTT
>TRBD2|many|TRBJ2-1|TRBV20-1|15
CSARSERGYYNEQFF
TGCAGTGCTAGATCCGAGCGGGGCTACTACAATGAGCAGTTCTTC
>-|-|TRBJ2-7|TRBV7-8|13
CASRPTGFYEQYF
TGTGCCAGCAGACCCACAGGATTCTACGAGCAGTACTTC
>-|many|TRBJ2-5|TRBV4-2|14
CASSRFGGQETQYF
TGTGCCAGCAGCCGGTTTGGGGGCCAAGAGACCCAGTACTTC
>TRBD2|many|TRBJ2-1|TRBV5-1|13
CASSGGGWNEQFF
TGCGCCAGCAGCGGGGGGGGATGGAATGAGCAGTTCTTC
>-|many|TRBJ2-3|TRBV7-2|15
CASSFPGLLKDTQYF
TGTGCCAGCAGCTTTCCGGGACTTTTAAAAGATACGCAGTATTTT
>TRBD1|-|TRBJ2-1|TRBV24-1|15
CATSDLQGQLNEQFF
TGTGCCACCAGTGATTTGCAGGGACAGCTCAATGAGCAGTTCTTC
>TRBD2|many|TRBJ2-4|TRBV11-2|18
CASSLIGLAGVRGNIQYF
TGTGCCAGCAGCCTCATTGGACTAGCGGGAGTGAGAGGAAACATTCAGTACTTC
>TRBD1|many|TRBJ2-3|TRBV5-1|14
CASSPGQGGDTQYF
TGCGCCAGCAGCCCGGGACAGGGGGGAGATACGCAGTATTTT